These 18 T cell receptor beta chains were all obtained from the same sample, sequenced in a study of graft-versus-host responses after intestinal transplantation. Assay used: immunoSEQ multiplex PCR; TCRdb lists only in-frame clones, some missing. The repertoire holds under 150,000 clones, approximately 95% seen once, with over 2.5% in the top ten. Their antigens are not known. Sequencing was performed on unstimulated CD8+ T cells sorted from spleen or lymph node cells, taken before intestinal transplant. Every receptor here comes from a human donor who received an intestinal transplant.

The rearrangement links TRBV14 to TRBJ2-7, with 7 bases identical to TRBD1. V was pared by 1 base and J by 3 bases, with 6 bases of the junction left unmatched. CDR3 length: 15 residues. Germline V gives CDR1 SGHDN, CDR2 FVKESK. The DNA for the CDR3 is TGTGCCAGCAGCCAAGTTACAGGGGACCTCTACGAGCAGTACTTC. Residues: CASSQVTGDLYEQYF.

The rearrangement uses TRBV13 and TRBJ2-1; D perhaps matches TRBD2 (7 bases). The CDR3 contains 15 residues. Germline CDR1 reads PRHDT; CDR2 reads FYEKMQ (reference sequence). Trimming took off 4 bases at V and 8 bases at J, with 18 bases between the two ends. The CDR3, as DNA: TGTGCCAGCAGCTCAGGGGACGGGGGGACCTATGAGCAGTTCTTC. Translation: CASSSGDGGTYEQFF. Combining the CDR3 with reference TRBV13 and TRBJ2-1 gives the whole variable domain AAGVIQSPRHLIKEKRETATLKCYPIPRHDTVYWYQQGPGQDPQFLISFYEKMQSDKGSIPDRFSAQQFSDYHSELNMSSLELGDSALYFCASSSGDGGTYEQFFGPGTRLTVL.

The chain has TRBV7-3 and TRBJ2-3; the match to TRBD2 covers 16 bases. This CDR3 region has 19 residues. Germline CDR1 is SGHTA and CDR2 is FQGTGA. Losses at the gene ends were 0 bases for V and 3 bases for J; bases not matched to a gene: 6. This CDR3 reads CASSLTGTSGRAGTDTQYF. CDR3 in DNA: TGTGCCAGCAGCTTAACAGGGACTAGCGGGAGGGCCGGGACAGATACGCAGTATTTT.

The J gene is TRBJ2-2, the V gene TRBV15, with 7 bases identical to TRBD2. This CDR3 comprises 16 residues. Unmatched junction bases numbered 10, after V lost 4 bases and J lost 5 bases. The germline gives CDR1 LNHNV, CDR2 YYDKDF (reference sequence). CDR3 sequence: CATSTSGRALTGELFF. The DNA for the CDR3 is TGTGCCACCAGCACAAGTGGGAGGGCCCTAACCGGGGAGCTGTTTTTT. The full variable domain, with the rest looked up from reference TRBV15 and TRBJ2-2, is DAMVIQNPRYQVTQFGKPVTLSCSQTLNHNVMYWYQQKSSQAPKLLFHYYDKDFNNEADTPDNFQSRRPNTSFCFLDIRSPGLGDTAMYLCATSTSGRALTGELFFGEGSRLTVL.

This clone came up once. The chain joins TRBV11-1 to TRBJ2-1; tentatively, D is TRBD2 (5 bases). The CDR3 spans 15 residues. Germline V gene lookup returns CDR1 SGHAT and CDR2 FQDESV (reference sequence). Trimming cost V 2 bases and J 6 bases, with 14 bases left between them. As DNA, the CDR3 is TGTGCCAGCAGCTTAAACAGCGGATGGGGCAATGAGCAGTTCTTC. Amino acids: CASSLNSGWGNEQFF.

The chain uses TRBV28 and TRBJ2-1, with no clear D. Looked up from germline, CDR1 is MDHEN and CDR2 is SYDVKM. This CDR3 spans 16 amino acids. Trimming removed 1 base from V and 2 bases from J, with 12 bases in between. CDR3 sequence: CASSLLGSSTYNEQFF. The CDR3 DNA reads as TGTGCCAGCAGTTTATTGGGCAGTTCAACCTACAATGAGCAGTTCTTC.

The gene calls are TRBV5-6 and TRBJ2-7; D tentatively reads TRBD1 or TRBD2 (5 bases each). The V end lost 0 bases, the J end lost 7 bases, and 11 bases lay between the germline ends. The germline gives CDR1 SGHDT, CDR2 YYEEEE. The CDR3 sequence is 13 residues long. CDR3 in amino acids: CASSLVAEGEQYF. The CDR3, as DNA: TGTGCCAGCAGCTTGGTTGCAGAGGGGGAGCAGTACTTC.

In this sample, this clone turned up a few times. The CDR3 protein is CASSPAPGGEQYF. The CDR3 DNA reads TGTGCCAGCAGCCCCGCACCGGGCGGGGAGCAGTACTTC. This chain connects TRBV27 to TRBJ2-7, with D possibly matching TRBD2 (5 bases). The V and J ends lost 6 bases and 7 bases respectively, with 16 bases between them. Germline CDR1 and CDR2: MNHEY and SMNVEV (reference sequence). The CDR3 sequence is 13 residues long.

The chain couples TRBV10-3 to TRBJ2-2; D remains ambiguous. Trimming took off 0 bases at V and 10 bases at J, with 3 bases between the two ends. This CDR3 comprises 11 residues. Germline values: CDR1 ENHRY, CDR2 SYGVKD. The CDR3 sequence: CAISESQELFF. The CDR3 coding sequence is TGTGCCATCAGTGAGTCGCAGGAGCTGTTTTTT.

The chain is built from TRBV5-1 and TRBJ2-7, with 11 bases that match TRBD1. With 4 bases clipped from V and 6 bases from J, the junction kept 6 bases outside the gene matches. Germline CDR1 and CDR2: SGHRS and YFSETQ. The CDR3 is 14 residues long. CDR3 DNA: TGCGCCAGCAGCGCGGACAGGGGGCTAGGCGAGCAGTACTTC. It specifies CASSADRGLGEQYF.

V and J are TRBV28 and TRBJ2-3; 8 bases fit TRBD2. Trimming at V came to 2 bases and at J to 6 bases, leaving 10 bases not matched to a gene. This CDR3 region has 16 residues. The V gene's germline CDR1 is MDHEN and CDR2 SYDVKM. The CDR3 nucleotides are TGTGCCAGCAGTTTAAGCGGCGGGAGGCCCCCCGATACGCAGTATTTT. Its protein product is CASSLSGGRPPDTQYF.

The chain carries TRBV4-2 and TRBJ2-4; the D gene is possibly TRBD2 (6 bases). This CDR3 is 15 amino acids long. The V end was cut by 2 bases, the J end by 3 bases, with 11 bases between. Germline V CDR1 and CDR2: LGHNA, YNFKEQ. The CDR3 is CASSQRGRGKNIQYF. For the CDR3, the DNA is TGTGCCAGCAGCCAACGGGGGAGAGGCAAAAACATTCAGTACTTC.

The J gene is TRBJ2-5, the V gene TRBV6-5; D remains unclear. Trimming pared 5 bases from V and 2 bases from J, leaving 9 bases between. CDR1 and CDR2 (germline): MNHEY, SVGAGI. This CDR3 is 13 amino acids long. The CDR3 sequence is CASSTRTQETQYF. For the CDR3, the DNA is TGTGCCAGCAGTACTCGGACGCAAGAGACCCAGTACTTC.

This clone was picked up one time. The chain couples TRBV7-3 to TRBJ1-6, with D possibly being TRBD1 (6 bases). Trimming removed 4 bases at V and 7 bases at J, with 14 bases between. This CDR3 has 15 residues. In germline, CDR1 is SGHTA, CDR2 FQGTGA. The CDR3 region is CASSSSGERNSPLHF. In DNA, the CDR3 is TGTGCCAGCAGCTCGTCAGGGGAGAGGAATTCACCCCTCCACTTT. Combining the CDR3 with reference TRBV7-3 and TRBJ1-6 gives the whole variable domain GAGVSQTPSNKVTEKGKYVELRCDPISGHTALYWYRQSLGQGPEFLIYFQGTGAADDSGLPNDRFFAVRPEGSVSTLKIQRTERGDSAVYLCASSSSGERNSPLHFGNGTRLTVT.

This clone came up once. The genes are TRBV6-5 and TRBJ1-1, with D unclear. CDR1 is MNHEY and CDR2 is SVGAGI in the germline V gene. The CDR3 totals 13 residues. The V gene lost 6 bases and the J gene lost 1 base, with 9 bases spanning the gap. CDR3 DNA sequence: TGTGCCAGCAGCCCAAGTGGGAACACTGAAGCTTTCTTT. As protein: CASSPSGNTEAFF.

V usage is TRBV18 and J usage is TRBJ1-5; 8 nucleotides agree with TRBD1. Looked up from germline, CDR1 is KGHSH and CDR2 is LQKENI. After removal of 4 bases from V and 7 bases from J, the junction contained 6 bases not matched to a gene. This CDR3 spans 14 amino acids. Here the CDR3 reads CASSLDRGDQPQHF. CDR3 nucleotides: TGTGCCAGCTCACTAGACAGGGGAGACCAGCCCCAGCATTTT. Full variable domain (outside the CDR3, taken from reference TRBV18 and TRBJ1-5): NAGVMQNPRHLVRRRGQEARLRCSPMKGHSHVYWYRQLPEEGLKFMVYLQKENIIDESGMPKERFSAEFPKEGPSILRIQQVVRGDSAAYFCASSLDRGDQPQHFGDGTRLSIL.

The V gene is TRBV6-1, the J gene TRBJ2-1; TRBD2 agrees at 9 bases. CDR1 and CDR2 from the germline V gene are MNHNS and SASEGT. The V and J ends lost 6 bases and 9 bases, in that order; junction bases with no gene match: 6. This CDR3 contains 13 residues. DNA of the CDR3: TGTGCCAGCAGGGGGACTAGCAAGGGTGAGCAGTTCTTC. Its protein is CASRGTSKGEQFF.

The rearrangement links TRBV28 to TRBJ1-1; no firm D call. The CDR3 has 14 residues. The germline CDR1 and CDR2 sequences are MDHEN and SYDVKM. Trimming cost V 4 bases and J 4 bases, with 13 bases left between them. The CDR3 nucleotides read TGTGCCAGCAGTTCCCTGACTCCCTCCACTGAAGCTTTCTTT. It specifies CASSSLTPSTEAFF.